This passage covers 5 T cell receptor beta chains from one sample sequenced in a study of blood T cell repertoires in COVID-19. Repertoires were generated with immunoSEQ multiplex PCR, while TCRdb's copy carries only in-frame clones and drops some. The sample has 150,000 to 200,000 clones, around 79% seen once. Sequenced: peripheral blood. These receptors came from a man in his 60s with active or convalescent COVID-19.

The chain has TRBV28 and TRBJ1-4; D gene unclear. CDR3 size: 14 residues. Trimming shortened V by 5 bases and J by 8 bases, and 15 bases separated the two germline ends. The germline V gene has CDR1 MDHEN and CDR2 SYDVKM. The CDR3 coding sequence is TGTGCCAGCAGTATTAGTTTAGGCAGGGAAAAACTGTTTTTT. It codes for CASSISLGREKLFF.

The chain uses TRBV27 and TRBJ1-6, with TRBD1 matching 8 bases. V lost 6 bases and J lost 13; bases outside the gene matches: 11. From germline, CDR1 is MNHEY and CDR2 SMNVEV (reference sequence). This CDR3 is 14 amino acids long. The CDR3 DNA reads TGTGCCAGCAGCCGACAGGGGTCGACATTTCCCCTCCACTTT. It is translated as CASSRQGSTFPLHF.

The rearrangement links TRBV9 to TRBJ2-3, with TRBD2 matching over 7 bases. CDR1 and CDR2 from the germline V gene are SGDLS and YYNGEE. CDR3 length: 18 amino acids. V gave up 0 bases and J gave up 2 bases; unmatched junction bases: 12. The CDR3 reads CASSVDPTGTIDTDTQYF. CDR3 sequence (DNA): TGTGCCAGCAGCGTAGACCCAACCGGGACTATCGACACAGATACGCAGTATTTT.

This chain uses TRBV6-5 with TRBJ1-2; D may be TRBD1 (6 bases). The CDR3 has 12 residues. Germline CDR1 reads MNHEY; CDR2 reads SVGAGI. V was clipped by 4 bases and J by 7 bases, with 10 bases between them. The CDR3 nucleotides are TGTGCCAGCAGTTCGGCAGGGGTTGGCTACACCTTC. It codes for CASSSAGVGYTF.

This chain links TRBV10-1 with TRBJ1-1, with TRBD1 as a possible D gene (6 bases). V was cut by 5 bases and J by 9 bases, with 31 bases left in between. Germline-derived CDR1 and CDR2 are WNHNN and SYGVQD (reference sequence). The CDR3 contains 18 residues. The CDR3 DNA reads TGCGCCAGCAGTCCCATCAACCGCCCGGTGCAGGGGTCTCAAAAAGCTTTCTTT. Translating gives CASSPINRPVQGSQKAFF.